Following are 11 T cell receptor beta chains from one sample sequenced in a study of control samples from healthy donors and cancer patients (dated by TCRdb to between 2020 and 2021). Libraries were built with the immunoSEQ multiplex PCR assay. Imported from immuneACCESS, the table was reduced by TCRdb to in-frame sequences with V and J called. These copies leave out some clones; in studies compared against another copy, an unresolved V gene accounts for under half, and the cause of the remainder is not known. Present in this sample are roughly 130,000 clones, approximately 90% of which were seen just once. The top ten constitute roughly 3.2% of the sample. Source material: blood. The receptors derive from a man aged 50-60 years in good health.

The V gene is TRBV7-7, the J gene TRBJ1-3, with D unresolved. The CDR3 sequence is 15 residues long. With 4 bases removed from V and 2 bases from J, the gap between germline ends came to 12 bases. CDR1 SSHAT and CDR2 FNYEAQ come from the germline V gene (reference sequence). CDR3 protein: CASSSGPSAGNTIYF. The DNA of the CDR3 is TGTGCCAGCAGCTCCGGGCCCTCCGCTGGAAACACCATATATTTT.

The V gene is TRBV28, the J gene TRBJ1-2; possibly TRBD1 for D (5 bases). The CDR3 length is 14 residues. V lost 2 bases to trimming and J lost 6 bases, with 13 bases between them. Germline V gene sequence: CDR1 MDHEN, CDR2 SYDVKM. CDR3 nucleotide sequence: TGTGCCAGCAGTTTAAGGGCGGGGGTAGATGGCTACACCTTC. Translated, it gives CASSLRAGVDGYTF.

V usage is TRBV9 and J usage is TRBJ1-1; D may be TRBD1 (6 bases). Germline values: CDR1 SGDLS, CDR2 YYNGEE. The V and J ends lost 0 bases and 7 bases respectively, with 13 bases between them. This CDR3 region has 14 residues. The CDR3 DNA sequence: TGTGCCAGCAGCGTAGTAGGGGGAGTAGGTGAAGCTTTCTTT. Translated, it gives CASSVVGGVGEAFF.

The chain is built from TRBV5-5 and TRBJ2-5; maybe TRBD2 (5 bases). This CDR3 has 12 residues. Germline V gene sequence: CDR1 SGHKS, CDR2 YYEKEE (reference sequence). Trimming shortened V by 5 bases and J by 4 bases, and 9 bases separated the two germline ends. CDR3 loop: CASRLAGETQYF. Here the CDR3 DNA reads TGTGCCAGCAGGCTAGCTGGAGAGACCCAGTACTTC.

J is TRBJ2-7 and V is TRBV13; either TRBD1 or TRBD2 may supply D (5 bases each). V lost 8 bases, J lost 5 bases, and 16 bases lay in between. This CDR3 has 13 amino acids. Germline V CDR1 and CDR2: PRHDT, FYEKMQ (reference sequence). The CDR3 reads CASSSGTPHEQYF. CDR3 DNA sequence: TGTGCCAGCTCTTCCGGGACCCCTCACGAGCAGTACTTC. Drawing the rest from reference TRBV13 and TRBJ2-7, the complete variable domain is AAGVIQSPRHLIKEKRETATLKCYPIPRHDTVYWYQQGPGQDPQFLISFYEKMQSDKGSIPDRFSAQQFSDYHSELNMSSLELGDSALYFCASSSGTPHEQYFGPGTRLTVT.

The chain carries TRBV7-2 and TRBJ2-3; D ambiguous. Germline CDR1 reads SGHTA; CDR2 reads FQGNSA. This CDR3 contains 13 residues. V was trimmed by 5 bases and J by 2 bases, leaving 8 bases between them. This chain's CDR3 is CASSVRYTDTQYF. The CDR3 coding sequence is TGTGCCAGCAGCGTCCGGTACACAGATACGCAGTATTTT.

The chain links TRBV30 to TRBJ1-2; D remains ambiguous. The CDR3 is 12 amino acids. The germline gives CDR1 GTSNPN, CDR2 SVGIG (reference sequence). Deletions cut 0 bases from V and 7 bases from J, with 9 bases between. The CDR3 loop reads CAWSVGWAGYTF. The CDR3, as DNA: TGTGCCTGGAGTGTAGGTTGGGCTGGCTACACCTTC.

This chain links TRBV3-1 (or the pseudogene TRBV3-2) with TRBJ2-2; D is ambiguous. Trimming took 4 bases from V and 8 from J, leaving 8 bases between them. The CDR3 is 12 amino acids. The V gene's germline CDR1 is LGHDT and CDR2 YNNKEL (reference sequence). CDR3 in DNA: TGTGCCAGCAGCCCCCTTCGGGGGGAGCTGTTTTTT. This codes for CASSPLRGELFF.

The table lists this clone with a count of one. The chain combines TRBV2 with TRBJ1-1, with 9 positions matching TRBD1. V lost 5 bases to trimming and J lost 5 bases; unmatched junction nucleotides: 9. The V gene's germline CDR1 is SNHLY and CDR2 FYNNEI. This CDR3 contains 15 residues. The CDR3 protein is CASSKTGGLDTEAFF. The CDR3 nucleotides read TGTGCCAGCAGTAAAACAGGGGGCCTCGATACTGAAGCTTTCTTT.

The rearrangement joins TRBV5-5 to TRBJ2-7; possibly TRBD2 for D (6 bases). This CDR3 spans 16 amino acids. With 0 bases removed from V and 0 bases from J, the gap between germline ends came to 13 bases. From germline, CDR1 is SGHKS and CDR2 YYEKEE (reference sequence). CDR3 in amino acids: CASSLAMGTSSYEQYF. The CDR3 region has the DNA TGTGCCAGCAGCTTGGCCATGGGGACTTCCTCCTACGAGCAGTACTTC.

The chain has TRBV7-8 and TRBJ2-7, with D possibly matching TRBD2 (6 bases). In germline, CDR1 is SGHVS, CDR2 FQNEAQ. V lost 1 base and J lost 1, with 11 bases in between. The CDR3 extends over 15 amino acids. The CDR3 spells CASSLGGTASYEQYF. CDR3 in DNA: TGTGCCAGCAGCTTAGGCGGGACTGCTTCCTACGAGCAGTACTTC.